This T cell receptor (beta chain) was found in a study of shared clonotypes between healthy human individuals. Original analysis: Junction-only sequences produced by ImmunoSEQ had no quality scores, so filtering differed. Libraries were prepared by immunoSEQ multiplex PCR; TCRdb keeps only in-frame clonotypes and omits some of them. For V, J and clone size, that table is used; D and trimming come from the DNA. The sample includes about 1.1 million clones, around 78% of them seen just once. Trimming took 5 bases from V and 4 from J; bases not matched to a gene: 7. In germline, CDR1 is SGHTA, CDR2 FQGNSA. There are 15 residues in the CDR3.

The clonotype originates from a man younger than 35 in good health. Some clones in this sample may be carry-over from other donors' samples. The chain employs TRBV7-2 and TRBJ1-4; 7 nucleotides align to TRBD1. Sequences were obtained from memory CD4+ T cells from PBMCs. Subset defined: CD45RA-negative fraction. The CDR3 coding sequence is TGTGCCAGCAGCCGACTGGGACAGTATAATGAAAAACTGTTTTTT. Protein: CASSRLGQYNEKLFF.